Presented here are 32 T cell receptor beta chains from one specimen sequenced in a study of blood T cell repertoires in COVID-19 (dated by TCRdb to about 2020). Library generation was performed with the immunoSEQ multiplex PCR assay. Not all clones reach the TCRdb copy of this immuneACCESS table, which keeps in-frame sequences only. Checked studies attribute under half of the gap to unresolved V genes and leave the rest unexplained. Here the sample has around 160,000 clones; approximately 91% occur a single time. The top ten clones comprise 2.3% of the sample. Specimen: peripheral blood. These TCRs come from a human donor in a cohort sampled during active COVID-19.

This clone was recorded only once. The V call is TRBV5-5, the J call TRBJ1-6; TRBD1 is a possible D gene (5 bases). V was pared by 2 bases and J by 7 bases, with 13 bases between. Germline CDR1 is SGHKS and CDR2 is YYEKEE (reference sequence). This CDR3 is 15 amino acids long. The DNA of the CDR3 is TGTGCCAGCAGCTTAGCAGGGAACGTGAATTCACCCCTCCACTTT. It encodes CASSLAGNVNSPLHF.

The chain combines TRBV6-2 or TRBV6-3 with TRBJ2-2; 13 bases match TRBD2. The CDR3 is 16 amino acids. Unmatched junction bases numbered 7, after V lost 6 bases and J lost 6 bases. The germline V gene has CDR1 MNHEY and CDR2 SVGEGT. CDR3 coding DNA: TGTGCCAGCAGCCTCGCCGGGACTAGCGGGGCCGGGGAGCTGTTTTTT. Protein product: CASSLAGTSGAGELFF.

The chain employs TRBV9 and TRBJ2-1, with D tentatively TRBD1 (6 bases). The length of the CDR3 is 15 residues. V was pared by 3 bases and J by 6 bases, with 16 bases between. The V gene's germline CDR1 is SGDLS and CDR2 YYNGEE. The CDR3 sequence is CASSAQGSGTNEQFF. The CDR3 DNA is TGTGCCAGCAGCGCGCAGGGGTCCGGGACCAATGAGCAGTTCTTC.

The chain recombines TRBV5-4 with TRBJ2-7, with 14 bases that match TRBD2. CDR3 length equals 14 residues. Germline V lookup: CDR1 SGHNT, CDR2 YYREEE (reference sequence). J was trimmed by 10 bases and V by 9 bases; bases with no gene match: 12. DNA for the CDR3: TGTGCCAACTCGGGACTAGCGGGAGAAGAGTACCAGTACTTC. It yields the protein CANSGLAGEEYQYF.

The CDR3 reads CASSGRGGSYEQYF. CDR3 DNA sequence: TGTGCCAGCAGTGGTCGCGGGGGGTCCTACGAGCAGTACTTC. This chain connects TRBV6-2 or TRBV6-3 to TRBJ2-7; TRBD2 aligns across 8 bases. From germline, CDR1 is MNHEY and CDR2 SVGEGT. The CDR3 is made up of 14 amino acids. V was pared by 5 bases and J by 1 base, with 4 bases of the junction left unmatched.

V is TRBV7-6 and J is TRBJ2-1, with 11 nucleotides matching TRBD2. Germline trimming cut 5 bases from V and 4 bases from J; bases unmatched to any gene: 4. The CDR3 has 15 residues. The germline V gene encodes CDR1 SGHVS and CDR2 FNYEAQ. CDR3 sequence: CASSSGTSGYNEQFF. In DNA, the CDR3 is TGTGCCAGCAGCAGCGGGACTAGCGGTTACAATGAGCAGTTCTTC.

The chain links TRBV5-1 to TRBJ1-1, with TRBD1 matching 7 bases. The CDR3 has 13 residues. Germline lookup yields CDR1 SGHRS and CDR2 YFSETQ. V lost 6 bases to trimming and J lost 1 base; unmatched junction nucleotides: 3. Written as DNA, the CDR3 is TGCGCCAGCAATCAGGGGGGGAACACTGAAGCTTTCTTT. Amino acids: CASNQGGNTEAFF.

This chain uses TRBV24-1 with TRBJ1-5; 11 bases are shared with TRBD1. This CDR3 comprises 16 residues. Germline V gives CDR1 KGHDR, CDR2 SFDVKD. With V trimmed by 5 bases and J by 7 bases, 9 bases remained unmatched. The CDR3 DNA sequence: TGTGCCACCAGTGCCTCAGGACAGGGGGCAACGCAGCCCCAGCATTTT. It translates to CATSASGQGATQPQHF.

The V call is TRBV19, the J call TRBJ2-1; TRBD2 agrees at 15 bases. The germline V gene has CDR1 LNHDA and CDR2 SQIVND (reference sequence). V dropped 4 bases and J dropped 3; count of bases not matched to a gene: 4. The CDR3 is 17 residues long. CDR3 nucleotides: TGTGCCAGTAGTAAGGGACTAGCGGGAGGCCTCTACAATGAGCAGTTCTTC. Residues: CASSKGLAGGLYNEQFF.

The genes are TRBV6-6 and TRBJ2-5, with 12 bases that match TRBD2. Germline CDR1 reads MNHNY; CDR2 reads SVGAGI (reference sequence). V was clipped by 0 bases and J by 4 bases; unmatched bases: 0. CDR3 length: 15 residues. In DNA, the CDR3 is TGTGCCAGCAGTTACTCGGGACTAGCGGGAGAGACCCAGTACTTC. It is translated as CASSYSGLAGETQYF.

This rearrangement joins TRBV7-3 to TRBJ2-5, with D possibly matching TRBD2 (6 bases). In germline, CDR1 is SGHTA, CDR2 FQGTGA. The V end lost 5 bases, the J end lost 4 bases, and 11 bases lay between the germline ends. The CDR3 covers 13 residues. CDR3 residues: CASSPGGIETQYF. CDR3 in DNA: TGTGCCAGCAGCCCTGGGGGGATAGAGACCCAGTACTTC. Using reference TRBV7-3 and TRBJ2-5 for the parts outside the CDR3, the full variable domain is GAGVSQTPSNKVTEKGKYVELRCDPISGHTALYWYRQSLGQGPEFLIYFQGTGAADDSGLPNDRFFAVRPEGSVSTLKIQRTERGDSAVYLCASSPGGIETQYFGPGTRLLVL.

This clone was seen a handful of times. The chain is built from TRBV5-4 and TRBJ2-1; D is perhaps TRBD2 (6 bases). The CDR3 is 13 residues long. V lost 2 bases and J lost 4, with 7 bases in between. Germline-derived CDR1 and CDR2 are SGHNT and YYREEE (reference sequence). The DNA for the CDR3 is TGTGCCAGCAGCTTAGGGACTTACAATGAGCAGTTCTTC. This sequence encodes CASSLGTYNEQFF.

The V gene is TRBV19, the J gene TRBJ1-2, with D perhaps TRBD1 (5 bases). The germline V gene encodes CDR1 LNHDA and CDR2 SQIVND (reference sequence). The V end lost 8 bases, the J end lost 0 bases, and 28 bases lay between the germline ends. CDR3 size: 19 residues. The DNA for the CDR3 is TGTGCCAGTTACCACCCTCCGGGGGGAGGCGAGGGCTCTAACTATGGCTACACCTTC. Translating it yields CASYHPPGGGEGSNYGYTF.

The chain carries TRBV11-2 and TRBJ2-3; 8 nucleotides agree with TRBD2. CDR3 length: 16 amino acids. Germline CDR1 is SGHAT and CDR2 is FQNNGV. J was trimmed by 0 bases and V by 4 bases; bases with no gene match: 6. The CDR3 sequence: CASSSRLALSTDTQYF. DNA for the CDR3: TGTGCCAGCAGCTCGCGACTAGCGCTAAGCACAGATACGCAGTATTTT. The variable domain in full, with the rest retrieved from reference TRBV11-2 and TRBJ2-3, is EAGVAQSPRYKIIEKRQSVAFWCNPISGHATLYWYQQILGQGPKLLIQFQNNGVVDDSQLPKDRFSAERLKGVDSTLKIQPAKLEDSAVYLCASSSRLALSTDTQYFGPGTRLTVL.

The chain links TRBV19 to TRBJ2-7; TRBD1 agrees at 8 bases. CDR1 and CDR2 from the germline V gene are LNHDA and SQIVND (reference sequence). The CDR3 covers 13 residues. V lost 5 bases to trimming and J lost 5 bases; unmatched junction nucleotides: 5. The CDR3 bases are TGTGCCAGTAGTGTCACAGGGGGGCACGAGCAGTACTTC. Its translation is CASSVTGGHEQYF.

The V and J genes are TRBV6-2 or TRBV6-3 and TRBJ2-1, with 8 bases identical to TRBD1. Germline V CDR1 and CDR2: MNHEY, SVGEGT. V shed 5 bases and J 10 bases; nucleotides not matched to a gene: 10. The CDR3 has 14 amino acids. CDR3 DNA sequence: TGTGCCAGCAGTCCCGTGGTTCAGGGGGCCGAGCAGTTCTTC. Translated: CASSPVVQGAEQFF.

The J gene is TRBJ2-3, the V gene TRBV10-3; 8 bases align to TRBD2. The CDR3 contains 15 residues. The V gene's germline CDR1 is ENHRY and CDR2 SYGVKD. V was pared by 6 bases and J by 5 bases, with 10 bases of the junction left unmatched. CDR3 loop: CAIRALAGGGDTQYF. CDR3 DNA: TGTGCCATCAGAGCCCTAGCGGGCGGGGGAGATACGCAGTATTTT.

This clone appeared once. The chain is built from TRBV14 and TRBJ2-7, with 11 bases aligning to TRBD1. The CDR3 runs to 15 residues. V was clipped by 1 base and J by 7 bases; unmatched bases: 6. CDR1 is SGHDN, CDR2 FVKESK, per germline. The CDR3 sequence: CASSQAGQGASEQYF. The CDR3 nucleotides are TGTGCCAGCAGCCAAGCCGGACAGGGGGCGAGTGAGCAGTACTTC.

The chain recombines TRBV7-2 with TRBJ2-1; 9 nucleotides align to TRBD2. The CDR3 contains 15 residues. The germline CDR1 and CDR2 sequences are SGHTA and FQGNSA. Unmatched junction bases numbered 6, after V lost 4 bases and J lost 5 bases. The CDR3 loop is CASSWAASGNNEQFF. The CDR3 coding sequence is TGTGCCAGCAGCTGGGCGGCTAGCGGGAACAATGAGCAGTTCTTC.

This clone has a handful of counts. The same CDR3 can be traced to other DNA sequences in this sample. The chain recombines TRBV5-1 with TRBJ1-1; D uncertain. CDR1 is SGHRS, CDR2 YFSETQ, per germline. This CDR3 contains 15 residues. The V and J ends lost 0 bases and 0 bases respectively, with 9 bases between them. In nucleotides, the CDR3 is TGCGCCAGCAGCTTGGCCGCAGGAATGAACACTGAAGCTTTCTTT. It yields the protein CASSLAAGMNTEAFF.

This clone has a handful of counts. V gene TRBV5-4 combines with J gene TRBJ2-2; D not certain. The germline gives CDR1 SGHNT, CDR2 YYREEE (reference sequence). This CDR3 is 17 amino acids long. Trimming removed 3 bases from V and 7 bases from J, with 22 bases in between. Here the CDR3 reads CASSSGFQTTSGGELFF. CDR3 DNA sequence: TGTGCCAGCAGCTCAGGATTCCAGACAACCTCTGGCGGGGAGCTGTTTTTT.

The chain combines TRBV5-1 with TRBJ2-1; perhaps TRBD2 as D (6 bases). Germline V gives CDR1 SGHRS, CDR2 YFSETQ. V was trimmed by 7 bases and J by 4 bases, leaving 18 bases between them. This CDR3 comprises 15 residues. In DNA form, the CDR3 reads TGCGCCAGCGGGCTTCTTAACGGGGGTTACAATGAGCAGTTCTTC. Amino acids: CASGLLNGGYNEQFF.

The J gene is TRBJ2-3, the V gene TRBV28; 10 bases align to TRBD2. CDR1 and CDR2 (germline): MDHEN, SYDVKM. V shed 6 bases, J shed 1 base, and the junction held 7 bases outside the gene matches. The CDR3 is made up of 16 amino acids. This CDR3 reads CASSLDLAGGTDTQYF. CDR3 DNA: TGTGCCAGCAGCCTCGATCTAGCGGGAGGCACAGATACGCAGTATTTT.

This sequence joins TRBV7-2 and TRBJ1-1, with 9 bases that match TRBD1. V lost 1 base, J lost 4 bases, and 7 bases stayed unmatched. From germline, CDR1 is SGHTA and CDR2 FQGNSA. CDR3 length: 16 residues. In nucleotides, the CDR3 is TGTGCCAGCAGCTTAGTCGCGGGGACAGGGTCCACTGAAGCTTTCTTT. Its translation: CASSLVAGTGSTEAFF.

The rearrangement links TRBV4-1 to TRBJ1-1, with D unclear. The V end was cut by 0 bases, the J end by 7 bases, with 9 bases between. The CDR3 runs to 13 residues. Germline CDR1 is MGHRA and CDR2 is YSYEKL. The CDR3 sequence: CASSQDTGSEAFF. The CDR3 DNA reads TGCGCCAGCAGCCAAGATACCGGGAGTGAAGCTTTCTTT.

The CDR3 region has the DNA TGTGCCACCAGCAGAGGGAGGGCGGTGAACACTGAAGCTTTCTTT. This sequence encodes CATSRGRAVNTEAFF. V usage is TRBV15 and J usage is TRBJ1-1; D remains ambiguous. The germline V gene encodes CDR1 LNHNV and CDR2 YYDKDF (reference sequence). The CDR3 length is 15 residues. V lost 1 base and J 0 bases, leaving 9 bases between the germline ends.

The J gene is TRBJ2-7, the V gene TRBV19; D gene ambiguous. Trimming took off 3 bases at V and 4 bases at J, with 13 bases between the two ends. This CDR3 has 14 residues. Germline loops: CDR1 LNHDA, CDR2 SQIVND (reference sequence). The DNA for the CDR3 is TGTGCCAGTAGTATTGGTGGCCAGTCGTACGAGCAGTACTTC. Translating gives CASSIGGQSYEQYF.

This rearrangement joins TRBV10-3 to TRBJ2-1; 10 bases line up with TRBD2. This CDR3 spans 16 amino acids. In germline, CDR1 is ENHRY, CDR2 SYGVKD. The ends lost 6 bases at V and 0 bases at J; junction bases unmatched: 5. The DNA of the CDR3 is TGTGCCATCAGGGCTAGCGGGGGCGGCTCCTACAATGAGCAGTTCTTC. Translating it yields CAIRASGGGSYNEQFF.

The chain carries TRBV19 and TRBJ2-2; weak D call: TRBD2 (6 bases). The germline gives CDR1 LNHDA, CDR2 SQIVND (reference sequence). V lost 3 bases and J 6 bases, leaving 8 bases between the germline ends. CDR3 length: 13 residues. CDR3 nucleotide sequence: TGTGCCAGTAGTATCCCGGGGGCCGGGGAGCTGTTTTTT. This codes for CASSIPGAGELFF.

The chain employs TRBV5-6 and TRBJ1-4; TRBD1 agrees at 8 bases. The CDR3 covers 14 residues. Germline lookup yields CDR1 SGHDT and CDR2 YYEEEE. Trimming at V came to 4 bases and at J to 8 bases, leaving 7 bases not matched to a gene. The CDR3 coding sequence is TGTGCCAGCAGCGAGGACAGGGCTGGCGAAAAACTGTTTTTT. This codes for CASSEDRAGEKLFF.

In this sample, this clone turned up a few times. This chain links TRBV7-2 with TRBJ2-3; tentative D call: TRBD1 (5 bases). Germline V gene sequence: CDR1 SGHTA, CDR2 FQGNSA. This CDR3 has 12 residues. Trimming shortened V by 5 bases and J by 4 bases, and 7 bases separated the two germline ends. CDR3: CASSLTADTQYF. DNA of the CDR3: TGTGCCAGCAGCCTGACAGCAGATACGCAGTATTTT.

The table lists this clone with many counts. This chain links TRBV4-2 with TRBJ1-3; 7 nucleotides align to TRBD1. Per germline, CDR1 LGHNA and CDR2 YNFKEQ. With 3 bases clipped from V and 2 bases from J, the junction kept 4 bases outside the gene matches. The CDR3 consists of 15 residues. The CDR3 bases are TGTGCCAGCAGCCAGCAGACAGGGCCTGGAAACACCATATATTTT. Amino acids: CASSQQTGPGNTIYF.